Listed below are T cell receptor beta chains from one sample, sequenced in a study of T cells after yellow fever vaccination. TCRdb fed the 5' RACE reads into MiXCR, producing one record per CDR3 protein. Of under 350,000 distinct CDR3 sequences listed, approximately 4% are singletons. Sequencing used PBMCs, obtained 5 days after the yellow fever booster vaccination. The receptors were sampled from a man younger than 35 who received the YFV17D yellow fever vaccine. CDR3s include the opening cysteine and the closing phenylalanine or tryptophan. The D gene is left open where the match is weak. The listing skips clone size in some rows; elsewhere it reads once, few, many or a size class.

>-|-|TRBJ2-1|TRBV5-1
TGCGCCAGCAGCTTAACTACAACAAATGAGCAGTTCTTC
CASSLTTTNEQFF
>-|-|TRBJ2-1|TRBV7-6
TGTGCCAGCAGCTTTGTTGGGGCCGACAATGAGCAGTTCTTC
CASSFVGADNEQFF
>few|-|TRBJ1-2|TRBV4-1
TGCGCCAGCAGCCATATTCCTGACAGTAATAGTGGCTACACCTTC
CASSHIPDSNSGYTF
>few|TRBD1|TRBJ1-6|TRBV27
TGTGCCAGCAGTTTAGAAAGTTACGGGACAGGGGATTCACCCCTCCACTTT
CASSLESYGTGDSPLHF
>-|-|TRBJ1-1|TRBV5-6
TGTGCCAGCAGCGAGGGACATTTGAACACTGAAGCTTTCTTT
CASSEGHLNTEAFF
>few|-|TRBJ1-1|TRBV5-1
TGCGCCAGCAGCCAACAGGGCGACGAAGATGGGGCTTTCTTT
CASSQQGDEDGAFF
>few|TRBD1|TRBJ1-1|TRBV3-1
TGTGCCAGCAGCCAAGAAGGGGGCGCGATCTTGGCCACTGAAGCTTTCTTT
CASSQEGGAILATEAFF
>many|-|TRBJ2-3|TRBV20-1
TGCAGTGCTAGTCGGACATCCTTCACAGATACGCAGTATTTT
CSASRTSFTDTQYF
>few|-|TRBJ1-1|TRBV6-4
TGTGCCAGCAGTGACTCCGCGGACACGTACACTGAAGCTTTCTTT
CASSDSADTYTEAFF
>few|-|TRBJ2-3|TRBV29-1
TGCAGCGTTGACCCTAACACAGATACGCAGTATTTT
CSVDPNTDTQYF